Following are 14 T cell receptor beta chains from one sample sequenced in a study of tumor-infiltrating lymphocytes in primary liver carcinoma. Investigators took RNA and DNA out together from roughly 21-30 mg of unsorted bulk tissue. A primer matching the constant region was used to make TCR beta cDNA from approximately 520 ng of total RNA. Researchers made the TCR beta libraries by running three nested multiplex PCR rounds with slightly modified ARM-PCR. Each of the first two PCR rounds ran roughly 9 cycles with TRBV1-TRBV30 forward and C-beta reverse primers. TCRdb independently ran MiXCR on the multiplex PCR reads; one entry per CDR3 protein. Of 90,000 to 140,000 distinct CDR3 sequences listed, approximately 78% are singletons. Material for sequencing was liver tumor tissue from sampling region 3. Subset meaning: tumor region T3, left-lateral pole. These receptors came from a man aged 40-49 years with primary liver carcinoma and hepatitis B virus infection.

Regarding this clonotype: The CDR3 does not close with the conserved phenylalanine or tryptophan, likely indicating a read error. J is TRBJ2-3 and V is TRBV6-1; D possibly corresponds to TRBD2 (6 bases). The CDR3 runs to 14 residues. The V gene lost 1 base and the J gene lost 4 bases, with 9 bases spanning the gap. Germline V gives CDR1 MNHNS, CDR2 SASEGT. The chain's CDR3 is CASSEGLGSDTQYL. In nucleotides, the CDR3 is TGTGCCAGCAGTGAAGGACTAGGATCAGATACGCAGTATTTA.

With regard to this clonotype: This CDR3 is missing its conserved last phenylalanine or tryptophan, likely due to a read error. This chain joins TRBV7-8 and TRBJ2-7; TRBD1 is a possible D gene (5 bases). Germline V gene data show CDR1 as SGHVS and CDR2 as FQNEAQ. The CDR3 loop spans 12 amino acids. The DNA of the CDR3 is TGCGCCAGCAGCTTAATAGGGGCCGAGCAGTACTTA. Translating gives CASSLIGAEQYL.

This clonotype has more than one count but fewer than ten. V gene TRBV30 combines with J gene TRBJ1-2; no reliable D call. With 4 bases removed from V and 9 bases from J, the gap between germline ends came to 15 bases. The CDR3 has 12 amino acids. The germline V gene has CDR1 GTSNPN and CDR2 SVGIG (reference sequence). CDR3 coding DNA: TGTGCCTGGACCTGGGTTAGGCTCAGCTACACCTTC. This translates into CAWTWVRLSYTF.

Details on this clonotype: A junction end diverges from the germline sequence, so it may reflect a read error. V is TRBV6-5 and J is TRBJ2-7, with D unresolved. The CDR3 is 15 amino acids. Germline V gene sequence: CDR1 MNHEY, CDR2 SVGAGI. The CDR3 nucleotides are TGTGCCAGCACTCGGACCCAAACCCATCCGTACGATCAGTACTTC. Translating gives CASTRTQTHPYDQYF.

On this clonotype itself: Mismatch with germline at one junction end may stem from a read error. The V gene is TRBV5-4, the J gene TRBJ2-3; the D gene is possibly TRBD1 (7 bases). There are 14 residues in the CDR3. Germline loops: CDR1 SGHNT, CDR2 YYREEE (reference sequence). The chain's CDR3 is CASGRQGGADKQYF. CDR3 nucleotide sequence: TGTGCCAGCGGGCGACAGGGAGGCGCAGATAAGCAGTATTTT. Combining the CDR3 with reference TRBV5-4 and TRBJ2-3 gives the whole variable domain ETGVTQSPTHLIKTRGQQVTLRCSSQSGHNTVSWYQQALGQGPQFIFQYYREEENGRGNFPPRFSGLQFPNYSSELNVNALELDDSALYLCASGRQGGADKQYFGPGTRLTVL.

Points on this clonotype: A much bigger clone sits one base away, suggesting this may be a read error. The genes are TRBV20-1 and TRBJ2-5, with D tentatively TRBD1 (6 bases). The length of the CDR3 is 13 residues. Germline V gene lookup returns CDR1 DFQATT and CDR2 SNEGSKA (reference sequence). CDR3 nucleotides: TGCAGTGCGCCGGTCCGGGACACCCAAACCCAGCACTTC. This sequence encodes CSAPVRDTQTQHF.

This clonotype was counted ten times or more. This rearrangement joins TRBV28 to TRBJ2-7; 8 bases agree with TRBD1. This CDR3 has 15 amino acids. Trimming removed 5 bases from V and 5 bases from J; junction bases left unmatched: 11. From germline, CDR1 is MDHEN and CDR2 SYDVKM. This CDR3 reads CASSEPGQGRNEQYF. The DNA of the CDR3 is TGTGCCAGCAGTGAACCAGGACAGGGTCGCAACGAGCAGTACTTC.

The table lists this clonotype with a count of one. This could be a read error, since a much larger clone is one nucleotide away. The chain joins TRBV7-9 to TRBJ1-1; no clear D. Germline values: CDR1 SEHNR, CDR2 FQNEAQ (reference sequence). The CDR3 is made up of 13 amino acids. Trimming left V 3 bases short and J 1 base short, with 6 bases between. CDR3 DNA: TGTGCCAGCAGCTTCGACAAGAACACTGAAGCTTTCTTT. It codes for CASSFDKNTEAFF.

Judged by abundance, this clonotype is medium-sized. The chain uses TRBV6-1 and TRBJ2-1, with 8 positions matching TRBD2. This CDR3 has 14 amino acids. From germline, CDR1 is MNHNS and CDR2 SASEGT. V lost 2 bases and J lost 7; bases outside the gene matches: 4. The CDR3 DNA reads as TGTGCCAGCAGTGAACTAGCGGGTATGAATGAGCAGTTCTTC. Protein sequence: CASSELAGMNEQFF.

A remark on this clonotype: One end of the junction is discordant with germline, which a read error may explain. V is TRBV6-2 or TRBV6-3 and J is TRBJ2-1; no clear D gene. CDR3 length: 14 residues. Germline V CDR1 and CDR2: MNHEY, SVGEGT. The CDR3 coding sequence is TGTGCCAGCAATTACCTGATAGTTGGAAATGAGCAGCTCTTC. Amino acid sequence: CASNYLIVGNEQLF.

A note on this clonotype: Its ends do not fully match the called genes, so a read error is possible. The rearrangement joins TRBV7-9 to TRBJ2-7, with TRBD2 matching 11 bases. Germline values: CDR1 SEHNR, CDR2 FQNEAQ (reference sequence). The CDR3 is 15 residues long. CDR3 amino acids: CPSSRTSGSFYEQYF. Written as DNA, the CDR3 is TGTCCCAGCAGCCGAACTAGCGGGAGTTTCTACGAGCAGTACTTC.

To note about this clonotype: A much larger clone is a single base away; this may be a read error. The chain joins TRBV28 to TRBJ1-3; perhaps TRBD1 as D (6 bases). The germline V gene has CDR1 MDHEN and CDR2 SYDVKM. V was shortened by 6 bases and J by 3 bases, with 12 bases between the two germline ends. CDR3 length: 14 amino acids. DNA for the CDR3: TGTGCCAGCAGGCTACAGGGTCGTGGAAACACCATATATTTT. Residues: CASRLQGRGNTIYF.

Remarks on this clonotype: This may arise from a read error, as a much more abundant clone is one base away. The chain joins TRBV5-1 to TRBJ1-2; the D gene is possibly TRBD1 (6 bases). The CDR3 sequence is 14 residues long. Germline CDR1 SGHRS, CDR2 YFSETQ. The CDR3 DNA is TGCGCCAGCAGCTTGACAGGGCCCAACTATGGCTACGCCTTC. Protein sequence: CASSLTGPNYGYAF.

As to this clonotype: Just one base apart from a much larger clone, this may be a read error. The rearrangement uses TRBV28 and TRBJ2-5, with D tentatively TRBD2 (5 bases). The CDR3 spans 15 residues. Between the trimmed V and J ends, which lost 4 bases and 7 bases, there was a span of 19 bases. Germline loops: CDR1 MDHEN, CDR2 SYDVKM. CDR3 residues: CASSSPGNRRVTQYF. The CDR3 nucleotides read TGTGCCAGCAGTTCTCCCGGGAACCGAAGGGTGACCCAGTACTTC.